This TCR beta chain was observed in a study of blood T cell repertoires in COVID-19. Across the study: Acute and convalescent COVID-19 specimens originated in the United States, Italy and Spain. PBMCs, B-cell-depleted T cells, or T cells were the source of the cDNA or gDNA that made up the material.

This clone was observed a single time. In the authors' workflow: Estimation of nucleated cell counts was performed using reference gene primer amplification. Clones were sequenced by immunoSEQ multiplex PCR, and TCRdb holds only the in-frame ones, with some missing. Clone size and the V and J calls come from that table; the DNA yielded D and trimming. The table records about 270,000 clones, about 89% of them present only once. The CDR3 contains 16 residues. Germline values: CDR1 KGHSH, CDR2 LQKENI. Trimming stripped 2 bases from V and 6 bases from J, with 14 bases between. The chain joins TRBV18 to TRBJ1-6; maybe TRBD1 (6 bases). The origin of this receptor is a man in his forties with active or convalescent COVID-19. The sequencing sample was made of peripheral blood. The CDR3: CASSPKQGRINSPLHF. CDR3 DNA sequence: TGTGCCAGCTCACCAAAACAGGGCCGGATTAATTCACCCCTCCACTTT.